The source of this TCR beta chain is a study of cytomegalovirus exposure and HLA in healthy donors. The study's findings and limits: Among the CMV-associated chains, a few were confirmed in vitro as specific for CMV antigens.

Germline-derived CDR1 and CDR2 are MDHEN and SYDVKM. Trimming cost V 3 bases and J 10 bases, with 15 bases left between them. The CDR3 loop spans 13 amino acids. A remark on this clone: Its antigen remains unidentified.

TCRdb's copy holds only in-frame clones and misses some; the assay was immunoSEQ multiplex PCR. The sample carries under 250,000 clones, around 87% recorded once. This TCR derives from a woman aged 18 to 35 in good health and CMV-seropositive. The chain is built from TRBV28 and TRBJ1-1, with D possibly matching TRBD1 (5 bases). The specimen was PBMCs. CDR3 nucleotides: TGTGCCAGCAGTTTCCAGGGAAAGGTAGGAGCTTTCTTT. It specifies CASSFQGKVGAFF. Drawing the rest from reference TRBV28 and TRBJ1-1, the complete variable domain is DVKVTQSSRYLVKRTGEKVFLECVQDMDHENMFWYRQDPGLGLRLIYFSYDVKMKEKGDIPEGYSVSREKKERFSLILESASTNQTSMYLCASSFQGKVGAFFGQGTRLTVV.